This record looks at one T cell receptor (beta chain) sequence and its context. The data stem from a study of OX40 agonist ivuxolimab in advanced cancers. Looking at the study overall: An agonistic anti-OX40 (CD134) antibody, ivuxolimab, was used to treat the patients. Patients in dose escalation had liver, melanoma, kidney or head and neck cancers.

Using immunoSEQ multiplex PCR, the repertoire was profiled, and TCRdb retains in-frame clones only, with some absent. The sample has over 90,000 clones; 70% to 90% are singletons. The CDR3 contains 17 residues. Germline V gene lookup returns CDR1 SNHLY and CDR2 FYNNEI. V shed 6 bases and J 7 bases; nucleotides not matched to a gene: 17. The sequences come from CD4+ or CD8+ T cells sorted from blood, collected in a trial of the OX40 agonist ivuxolimab. The chain carries TRBV2 and TRBJ2-5; 10 bases fit TRBD2. The source of this sequence is an adult with an advanced solid tumor such as melanoma, head and neck, liver or kidney cancer. The CDR3 region has the DNA TGTGCCAGCAGGGGCCACTATAGCGGGGGGCCACCTGGGACCCAGTACTTC. It translates to CASRGHYSGGPPGTQYF.